A single sample gave rise to the 19 T cell receptor beta chains below, sequenced in a study of T cells in women clearing cervical HPV infection. Measured with immunoSEQ multiplex PCR; TCRdb has only the in-frame clones, and not every one. This sample's clone table lists 30,000 to 40,000 clones. Sequenced material: blood buffy coat. Receptors originate from a woman between 18 and 70 years old with a cervical HPV16 infection that either progressed to CIN3+ or cleared (not recorded which).

CDR3 DNA, as far as it was read: TGTGCCTGGAGTTCAGGGACGGACTATGGT. Its protein product is CAWSSGTDYG. The whole CDR3 region reads CAWSSGTDYGQYF. The rearrangement joins TRBV30 to TRBJ2-4, with a possible D match to TRBD2 (6 bases). The sequence runs out 3 residues before the end of the CDR3; the remainder is reconstructed from the germline J gene. This CDR3 is 13 amino acids long. From germline, CDR1 is GTSNPN and CDR2 SVGIG (reference sequence).

Turning to this clone: The read ends 3 residues early relative to the CDR3; the germline J gene fills the gap. The chain links TRBV30 to TRBJ2-3; 8 positions match TRBD2. The CDR3 runs to 13 residues. Germline values: CDR1 GTSNPN, CDR2 SVGIG (reference sequence). CDR3 DNA (partial): TGTGCCGGAACTAGCGGCATTCAAGAGACG. It is translated as CAGTSGIQET. The complete CDR3 protein is CAGTSGIQETQYF.

Remarks on this clone: The missing CDR3 end, 3 residues past where the read stops, is filled in from the germline J gene. This chain connects TRBV25-1 to TRBJ2-2; 7 nucleotides align to TRBD2. The CDR3 length is 15 residues. Looked up from germline, CDR1 is MGHDK and CDR2 is SYGVNS. The V and J ends lost 3 bases and 5 bases, in that order; junction bases with no gene match: 6. CDR3 loop: CASSESSGLTGELFF. The CDR3 DNA, read in part, is TGTGCCAGCAGTGAGTCTAGCGGTCTAACCGGGGAG.

The covered CDR3 bases are TGTGCCAGCAGCTTAGCTAGCGGGAACTACGAG. Protein: CASSLASGNYE. The CDR3 as a whole reads CASSLASGNYEQYF. The chain carries TRBV7-2 and TRBJ2-7, with 8 bases that match TRBD2. The read ends 3 residues early relative to the CDR3; the germline J gene fills the gap. CDR1 and CDR2 (germline): SGHTA, FQGNSA. J lost 3 bases, V lost 0 bases, and 1 base had no gene match. The CDR3 contains 14 residues.

The DNA read from the CDR3 is TGTGCCAGCAGTGTATGGGACAGGGACAATGAG. It is translated as CASSVWDRDNE. The full CDR3 is CASSVWDRDNEQFF. The chain couples TRBV6-1 to TRBJ2-1; 9 bases are a match to TRBD1. With the read ending 3 residues before the CDR3 end, the germline J gene is used to fill in that end. The J segment lost 5 bases and the V segment lost 4 bases, leaving 3 bases of the junction unmatched. Germline V gene data show CDR1 as MNHNS and CDR2 as SASEGT. This CDR3 comprises 14 residues.

On this clone: The CDR3 end is not reached by the read, which stops 3 residues before it; the germline J gene fills it in. The rearrangement links TRBV20-1 to TRBJ2-3, with 8 bases lining up with TRBD2. The germline gives CDR1 DFQATT, CDR2 SNEGSKA (reference sequence). The CDR3 runs 14 residues. The CDR3 protein is CSAEAGGGQETQYF. The part of the CDR3 DNA that was read is TGCAGTGCCGAGGCGGGAGGCGGCCAAGAGACG.

As regards this clone: The CDR3 end is not reached by the read, which stops 3 residues before it; the germline J gene fills it in. The rearrangement uses TRBV7-2 and TRBJ1-2, with TRBD1 as a possible D gene (5 bases). CDR1 and CDR2 from the germline V gene are SGHTA and FQGNSA. This CDR3 has 14 amino acids. The CDR3 loop is CASSSDGHSYDYTF. The covered CDR3 bases are TGTGCCAGCAGCTCCGACGGACACTCCTACGAC. The whole variable domain, remainder taken from reference TRBV7-2 and TRBJ1-2, is GAGVSQSPSNKVTEKGKDVELRCDPISGHTALYWYRQSLGQGLEFLIYFQGNSAPDKSGLPSDRFSAERTGGSVSTLTIQRTQQEDSAVYLCASSSDGHSYDYTFGSGTRLTVV.

Concerning this clone itself: The observed sequence ends 3 residues before the CDR3 terminus, with the missing tail filled in from the germline J gene. V is TRBV6-4 and J is TRBJ2-1; TRBD2 aligns across 11 bases. Germline trimming cut 4 bases from V and 7 bases from J; bases unmatched to any gene: 0. The CDR3 totals 13 residues. Germline V gene lookup returns CDR1 MRHNA and CDR2 SNTAGT. The CDR3 bases that were read are TGTGCCAGCAGTGGACTAGCGGGAAATGAG. Translating it yields CASSGLAGNE. The entire CDR3 reads CASSGLAGNEQFF.

Note on this clone: The DNA ends 3 residues before the CDR3 does, and the rest of the CDR3 is filled in from the germline J gene. The sample holds other DNA sequences that translate to the same CDR3. This sequence joins TRBV19 and TRBJ1-5, with D uncertain. The CDR3 consists of 11 residues. Germline values: CDR1 LNHDA, CDR2 SQIVND (reference sequence). With 4 bases removed from V and 9 bases from J, the gap between germline ends came to 7 bases. The part of the CDR3 DNA that was read is TGTGCCAGTAGTAGCCCAGGGCCC. Its translation is CASSSPGP. In full, the CDR3 reads CASSSPGPQHF.

Comment on this clone: The read halts 3 residues ahead of the CDR3 end, with the missing end drawn from the germline J gene. The chain carries TRBV7-9 and TRBJ1-1, with 8 bases matching TRBD1. This CDR3 contains 15 residues. V dropped 6 bases and J dropped 6; count of bases not matched to a gene: 12. Germline values: CDR1 SEHNR, CDR2 FQNEAQ (reference sequence). The CDR3 loop reads CASRSRQGMSAEAFF. The covered CDR3 bases are TGTGCCAGCAGATCACGACAGGGGATGAGCGCTGAA.

Comment on this clone: The read finishes 3 residues shy of the CDR3 end, and the germline J gene is used to complete it. This rearrangement joins TRBV20-1 to TRBJ2-5; 9 nucleotides align to TRBD1. The CDR3 spans 18 residues. V lost 0 bases and J lost 1; bases outside the gene matches: 12. The germline gives CDR1 DFQATT, CDR2 SNEGSKA (reference sequence). The sequenced part of the CDR3 DNA is TGCAGTGCTAGAGATCTTTTCCGGGACAGGGTACCCCAAGAGACC. Translating gives CSARDLFRDRVPQET. The full CDR3 reads CSARDLFRDRVPQETQYF.

As to this clone: An end of the junction differs from the germline gene, which may be a read error. The sequence runs out 3 residues before the end of the CDR3; the remainder is reconstructed from the germline J gene. V gene TRBV19 combines with J gene TRBJ2-3; 9 bases fit TRBD2. Per germline, CDR1 LNHDA and CDR2 SQIVND (reference sequence). This CDR3 region has 14 residues. This CDR3 is CASKGLADSETQYF. The CDR3 bases that were read are TGTGCCAGTAAGGGACTAGCAGATTCAGAGACG.

Worth noting for this clone: Coverage ceases 3 residues before the CDR3 finishes, and the germline J gene fills in the end. This sequence joins TRBV5-4 and TRBJ1-1; the D gene is possibly TRBD1 (5 bases). The germline CDR1 and CDR2 sequences are SGHNT and YYREEE (reference sequence). The CDR3 contains 15 residues. Trimming cost V 0 bases and J 0 bases, with 9 bases left between them. CDR3: CASSLGGGLNTEAFF. Incomplete CDR3 DNA: TGTGCCAGCAGCTTGGGGGGGGGATTGAACACTGAA. Supplemented by reference TRBV5-4 and TRBJ1-1, the full variable domain reads ETGVTQSPTHLIKTRGQQVTLRCSSQSGHNTVSWYQQALGQGPQFIFQYYREEENGRGNFPPRFSGLQFPNYSSELNVNALELDDSALYLCASSLGGGLNTEAFFGQGTRLTVV.

As for this clone: Read sequence stops 3 residues before the CDR3 end, and the germline J gene provides the missing end. V gene TRBV19 combines with J gene TRBJ2-4; 8 bases agree with TRBD1. Germline lookup yields CDR1 LNHDA and CDR2 SQIVND (reference sequence). This CDR3 region has 14 residues. The CDR3 DNA, read in part, is TGTGCCAGTAAACTCGACAGGGGCCTAGGGGGT. Amino acids: CASKLDRGLGG. The full CDR3 protein is CASKLDRGLGGQYF.

A remark on this clone: Read coverage stops 3 residues before the CDR3 terminus; the germline J gene supplies the remainder. The rearrangement uses TRBV20-1 and TRBJ2-3, with TRBD2 matching 16 bases. The V and J ends lost 3 bases and 5 bases, in that order; junction bases with no gene match: 5. This CDR3 region has 16 residues. CDR1 DFQATT and CDR2 SNEGSKA come from the germline V gene (reference sequence). Here the CDR3 reads CSARGTSGRVGDTQYF. CDR3 DNA (partial): TGCAGTGCTAGGGGGACTAGCGGGAGGGTTGGAGATACG.

Note on this clone: The DNA ends 3 residues before the CDR3 does, and the rest of the CDR3 is filled in from the germline J gene. The chain joins TRBV19 to TRBJ2-7, with D possibly matching TRBD1 (5 bases). Trimming cost V 2 bases and J 3 bases, with 11 bases left between them. Germline values: CDR1 LNHDA, CDR2 SQIVND (reference sequence). The CDR3 runs 14 residues. The CDR3 bases that were read are TGTGCCAGTAGTATAAAGGGAAGGGGCTACGAG. The encoded protein is CASSIKGRGYE. The full CDR3 sequence reads CASSIKGRGYEQYF.

To note about this clone: Coverage ceases 3 residues before the CDR3 finishes, and the germline J gene fills in the end. The chain combines TRBV2 with TRBJ2-7; D call uncertain. CDR1 and CDR2 (germline): SNHLY, FYNNEI. The CDR3 runs to 12 residues. V was clipped by 6 bases and J by 2 bases, with 8 bases between them. Incomplete CDR3 DNA: TGTGCCAGCAGCGCAGAACCCTACGAG. Amino acids: CASSAEPYE. The whole CDR3 sequence reads CASSAEPYEQYF.

Points on this clone: The sequence runs out 3 residues before the end of the CDR3; the remainder is reconstructed from the germline J gene. The rearrangement joins TRBV6-2 or TRBV6-3 to TRBJ1-1; D is unclear. Trimming removed 5 bases from V and 2 bases from J, with 9 bases in between. This CDR3 comprises 13 residues. The V gene's germline CDR1 is MNHEY and CDR2 SVGEGT. CDR3 sequence: CASSLFTNTEAFF. Incomplete CDR3 DNA: TGTGCCAGCAGTCTATTCACTAACACTGAA.

Concerning this clone: The read terminates 3 residues ahead of where the CDR3 ends, so the germline J gene completes it. The chain carries TRBV19 and TRBJ1-1, with a possible D match to TRBD1 (5 bases). The CDR3 is made up of 11 amino acids. Germline CDR1 and CDR2: LNHDA and SQIVND (reference sequence). CDR3 bases read: TGTGCCAGTAACGGGGGGGATGGC. Translation gives CASNGGDG. Given in full, the CDR3 is CASNGGDGAFF.